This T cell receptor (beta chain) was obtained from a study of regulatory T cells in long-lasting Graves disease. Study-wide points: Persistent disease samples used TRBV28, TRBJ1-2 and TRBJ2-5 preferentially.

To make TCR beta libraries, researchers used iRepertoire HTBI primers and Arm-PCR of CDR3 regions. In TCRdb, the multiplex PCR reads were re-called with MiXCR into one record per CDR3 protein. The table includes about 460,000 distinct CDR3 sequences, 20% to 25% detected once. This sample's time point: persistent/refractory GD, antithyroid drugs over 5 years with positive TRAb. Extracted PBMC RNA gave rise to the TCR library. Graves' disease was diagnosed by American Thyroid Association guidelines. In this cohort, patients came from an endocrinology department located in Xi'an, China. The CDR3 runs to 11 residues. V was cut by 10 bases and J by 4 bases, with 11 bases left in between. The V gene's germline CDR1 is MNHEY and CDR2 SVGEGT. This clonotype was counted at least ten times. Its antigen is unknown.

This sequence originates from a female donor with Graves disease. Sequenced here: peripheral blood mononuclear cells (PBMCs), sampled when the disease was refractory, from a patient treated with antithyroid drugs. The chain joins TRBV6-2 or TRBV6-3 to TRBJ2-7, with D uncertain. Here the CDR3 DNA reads TGTGCCACCAGGACGGTGTACGAGCAGTACTTC. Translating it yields CATRTVYEQYF.